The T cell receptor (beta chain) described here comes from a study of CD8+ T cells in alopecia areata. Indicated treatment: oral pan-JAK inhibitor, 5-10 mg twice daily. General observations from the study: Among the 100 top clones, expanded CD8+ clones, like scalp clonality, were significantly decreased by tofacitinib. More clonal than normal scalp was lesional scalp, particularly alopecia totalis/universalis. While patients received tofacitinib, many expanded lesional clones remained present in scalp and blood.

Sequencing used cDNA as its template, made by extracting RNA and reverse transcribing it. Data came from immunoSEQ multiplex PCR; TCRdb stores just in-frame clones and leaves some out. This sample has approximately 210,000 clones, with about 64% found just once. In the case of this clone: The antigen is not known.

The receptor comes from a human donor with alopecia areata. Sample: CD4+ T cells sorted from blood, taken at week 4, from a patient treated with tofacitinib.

The CDR3 spells CASSIQRRDEQYF. The CDR3 DNA is TGTGCCAGCAGCATCCAAAGGCGCGACGAGCAGTACTTC. The J gene is TRBJ2-7, the V gene TRBV7-2; D uncertain. Deletions cut 5 bases from V and 5 bases from J, with 13 bases between. The CDR3 is 13 residues long. The germline V gene has CDR1 SGHTA and CDR2 FQGNSA.